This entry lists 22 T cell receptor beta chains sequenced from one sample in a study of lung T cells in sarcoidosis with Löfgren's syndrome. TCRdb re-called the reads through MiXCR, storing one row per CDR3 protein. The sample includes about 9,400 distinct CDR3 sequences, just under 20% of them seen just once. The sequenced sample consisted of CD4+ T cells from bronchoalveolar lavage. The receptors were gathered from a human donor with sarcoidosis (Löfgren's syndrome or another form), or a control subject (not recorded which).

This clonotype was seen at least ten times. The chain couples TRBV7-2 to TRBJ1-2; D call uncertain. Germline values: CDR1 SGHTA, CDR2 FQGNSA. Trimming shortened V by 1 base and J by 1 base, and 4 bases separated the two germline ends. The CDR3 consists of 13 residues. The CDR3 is CASSLGLNYGYTF. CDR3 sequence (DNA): TGTGCCAGCAGCTTAGGACTTAACTATGGCTACACCTTC.

The CDR3 loop is CASRRRREEFNEQFF. CDR3 bases: TGTGCCAGCAGACGCCGCCGGGAGGAATTCAACGAGCAGTTCTTC. This rearrangement joins TRBV6-2 or TRBV6-3 to TRBJ2-1; 7 positions match TRBD2. CDR3 length: 15 amino acids. Trimming removed 6 bases from V and 10 bases from J; junction bases left unmatched: 15. Looked up from germline, CDR1 is MNHEY and CDR2 is SVGEGT.

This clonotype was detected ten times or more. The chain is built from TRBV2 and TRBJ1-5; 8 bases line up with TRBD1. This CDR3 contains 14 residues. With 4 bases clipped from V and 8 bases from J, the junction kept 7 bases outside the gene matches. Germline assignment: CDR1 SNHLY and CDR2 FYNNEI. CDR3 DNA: TGTGCCAGCAGTGGGATCAGGGGGCAAGAGCCCCAGCATTTT. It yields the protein CASSGIRGQEPQHF.

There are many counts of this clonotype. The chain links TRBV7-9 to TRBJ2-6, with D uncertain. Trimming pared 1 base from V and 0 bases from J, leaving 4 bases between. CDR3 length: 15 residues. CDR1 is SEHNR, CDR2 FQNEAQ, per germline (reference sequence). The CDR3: CASSLVPSGANVLTF. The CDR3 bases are TGTGCCAGCAGCTTAGTTCCCTCTGGGGCCAACGTCCTGACTTTC.

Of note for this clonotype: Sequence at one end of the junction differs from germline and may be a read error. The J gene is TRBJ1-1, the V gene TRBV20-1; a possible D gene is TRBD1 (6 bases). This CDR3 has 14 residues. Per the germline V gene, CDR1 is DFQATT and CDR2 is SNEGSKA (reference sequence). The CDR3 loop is CSAGSGGMNAESFF. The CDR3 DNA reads TGCAGCGCTGGTTCTGGGGGCATGAACGCTGAATCTTTCTTT.

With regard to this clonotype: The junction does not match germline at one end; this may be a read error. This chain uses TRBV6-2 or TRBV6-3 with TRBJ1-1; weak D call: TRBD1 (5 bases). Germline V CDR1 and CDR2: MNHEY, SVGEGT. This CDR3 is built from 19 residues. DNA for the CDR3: TGCGCCAGAAGTTACTCGATGCGGCATGATTCTCGAAGGGGCACTGAAGCTTTCTTT. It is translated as CARSYSMRHDSRRGTEAFF.

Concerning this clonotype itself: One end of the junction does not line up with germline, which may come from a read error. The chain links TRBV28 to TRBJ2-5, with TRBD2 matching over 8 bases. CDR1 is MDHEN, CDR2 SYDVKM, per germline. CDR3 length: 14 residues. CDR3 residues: CASSGTPFQETQNF. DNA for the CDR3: TGTGCCAGTAGCGGGACCCCATTCCAAGAGACCCAGAACTTC.

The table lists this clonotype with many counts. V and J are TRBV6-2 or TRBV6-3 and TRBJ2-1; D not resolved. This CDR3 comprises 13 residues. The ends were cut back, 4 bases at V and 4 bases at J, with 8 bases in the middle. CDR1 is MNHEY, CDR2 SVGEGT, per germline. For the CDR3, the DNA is TGTGCCAGCAGTTCCAACAAATACAATGAGCAGTTCTTC. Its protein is CASSSNKYNEQFF.

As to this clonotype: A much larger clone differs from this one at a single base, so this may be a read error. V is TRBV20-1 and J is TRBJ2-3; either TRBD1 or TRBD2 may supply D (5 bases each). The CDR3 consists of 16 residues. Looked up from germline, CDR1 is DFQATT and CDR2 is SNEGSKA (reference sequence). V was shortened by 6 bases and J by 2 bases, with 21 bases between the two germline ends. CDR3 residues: CSAHRAGAEFTDTQYF. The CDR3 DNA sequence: TGCAGTGCCCACAGAGCCGGGGCAGAATTCACAGATACGCAGTATTTT.

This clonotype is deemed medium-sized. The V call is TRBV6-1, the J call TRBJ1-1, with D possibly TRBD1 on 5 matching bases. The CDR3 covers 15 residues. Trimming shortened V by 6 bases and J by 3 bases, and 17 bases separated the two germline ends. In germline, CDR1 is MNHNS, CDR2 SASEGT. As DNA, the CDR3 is TGTGCCAGCAGCCCCGGGGCTCGGGGGGACACTGAAGCTTTCTTT. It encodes CASSPGARGDTEAFF.

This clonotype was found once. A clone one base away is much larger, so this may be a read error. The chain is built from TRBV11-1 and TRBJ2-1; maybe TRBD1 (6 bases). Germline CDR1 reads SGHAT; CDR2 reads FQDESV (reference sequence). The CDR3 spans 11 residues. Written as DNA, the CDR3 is TGTGCCAGCAGATTAGGGGGTCGGCAGTTCTTC. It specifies CASRLGGRQFF.

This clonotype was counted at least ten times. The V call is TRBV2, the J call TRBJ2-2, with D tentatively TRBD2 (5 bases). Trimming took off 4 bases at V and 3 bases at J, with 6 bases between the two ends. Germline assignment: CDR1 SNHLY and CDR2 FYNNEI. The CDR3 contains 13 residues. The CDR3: CASSGEYTGELFF. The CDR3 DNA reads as TGTGCCAGCAGTGGGGAGTACACCGGGGAGCTGTTTTTT.

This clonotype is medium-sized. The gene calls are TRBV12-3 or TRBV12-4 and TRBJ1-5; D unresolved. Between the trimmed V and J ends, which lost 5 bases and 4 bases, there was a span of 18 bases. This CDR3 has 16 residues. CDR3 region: CASSPPGPGRNQPQHF. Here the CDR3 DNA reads TGTGCCAGCAGTCCACCTGGTCCGGGTCGTAATCAGCCCCAGCATTTT.

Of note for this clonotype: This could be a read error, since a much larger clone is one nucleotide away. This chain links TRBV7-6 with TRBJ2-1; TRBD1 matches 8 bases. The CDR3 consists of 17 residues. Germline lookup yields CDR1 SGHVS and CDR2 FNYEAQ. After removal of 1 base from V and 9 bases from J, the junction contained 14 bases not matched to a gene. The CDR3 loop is CASSLGRQGSSVGEQFF. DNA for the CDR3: TGTGCCAGCAGCTTAGGGAGACAGGGGTCTTCAGTTGGTGAGCAGTTCTTC.

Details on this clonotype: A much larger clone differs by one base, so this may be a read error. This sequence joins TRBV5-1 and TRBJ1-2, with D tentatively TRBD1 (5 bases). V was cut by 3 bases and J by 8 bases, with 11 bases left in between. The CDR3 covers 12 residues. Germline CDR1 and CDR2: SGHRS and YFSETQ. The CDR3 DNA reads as TGCGCCAGCAGCTGGGTCAGGGACGGCTACACCTTC. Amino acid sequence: CASSWVRDGYTF.

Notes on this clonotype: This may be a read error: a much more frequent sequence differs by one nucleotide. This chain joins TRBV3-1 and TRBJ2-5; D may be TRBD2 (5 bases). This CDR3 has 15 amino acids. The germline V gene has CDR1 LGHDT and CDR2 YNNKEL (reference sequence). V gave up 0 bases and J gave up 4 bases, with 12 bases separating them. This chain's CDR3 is CASSQDVAGGETQYF. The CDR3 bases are TGTGCCAGCAGCCAAGACGTGGCGGGTGGAGAGACCCAGTACTTC.

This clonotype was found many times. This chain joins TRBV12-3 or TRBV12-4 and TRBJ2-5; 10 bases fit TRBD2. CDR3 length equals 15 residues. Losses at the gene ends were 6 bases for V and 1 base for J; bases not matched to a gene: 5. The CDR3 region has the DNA TGTGCCAGCAGCTCTCGACTAGCGGGCCAAGAGACCCAGTACTTC. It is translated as CASSSRLAGQETQYF.

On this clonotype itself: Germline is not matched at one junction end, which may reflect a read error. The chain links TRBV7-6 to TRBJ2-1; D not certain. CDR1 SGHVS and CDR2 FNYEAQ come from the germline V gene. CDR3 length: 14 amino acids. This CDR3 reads CASSLSGSYNEQIF. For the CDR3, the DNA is TGCGCCAGCAGCTTATCCGGCAGCTACAATGAGCAGATCTTC.

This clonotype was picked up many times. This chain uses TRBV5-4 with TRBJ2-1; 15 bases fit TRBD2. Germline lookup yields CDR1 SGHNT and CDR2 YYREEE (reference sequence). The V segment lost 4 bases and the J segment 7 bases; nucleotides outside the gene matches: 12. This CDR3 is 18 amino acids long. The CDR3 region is CASSPGTSGRIVRNEQFF. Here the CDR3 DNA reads TGTGCCAGCAGCCCCGGGACTAGCGGGAGGATAGTAAGAAATGAGCAGTTCTTC.

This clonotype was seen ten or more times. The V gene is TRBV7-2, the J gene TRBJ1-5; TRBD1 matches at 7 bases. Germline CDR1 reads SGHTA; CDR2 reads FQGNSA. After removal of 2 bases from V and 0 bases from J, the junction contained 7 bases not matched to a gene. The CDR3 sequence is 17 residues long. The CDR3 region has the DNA TGTGCCAGCAGCTTAAGGTCCAGGGGGTTTAGCAATCAGCCCCAGCATTTT. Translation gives CASSLRSRGFSNQPQHF.

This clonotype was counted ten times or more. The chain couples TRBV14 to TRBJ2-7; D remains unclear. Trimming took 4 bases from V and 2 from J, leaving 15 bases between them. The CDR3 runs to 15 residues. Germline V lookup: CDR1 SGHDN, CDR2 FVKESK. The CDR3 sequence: CASSRKTVNAYEQYF. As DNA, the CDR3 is TGTGCCAGCAGCCGGAAAACGGTAAATGCCTACGAGCAGTACTTC.

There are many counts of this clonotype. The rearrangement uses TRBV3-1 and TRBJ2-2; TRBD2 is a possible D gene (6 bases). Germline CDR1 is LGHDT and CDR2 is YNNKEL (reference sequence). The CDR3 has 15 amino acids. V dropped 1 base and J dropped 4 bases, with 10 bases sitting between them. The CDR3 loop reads CASSQAGLPTGELFF. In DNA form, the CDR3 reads TGTGCCAGCAGCCAAGCCGGACTACCCACCGGGGAGCTGTTTTTT.